The entry that follows covers one T cell receptor (beta chain) sequence. This specimen belongs to a study of control samples from healthy donors and cancer patients. Profiling relied on immunoSEQ multiplex PCR, and the TCRdb table lists in-frame clones only, not all of them. The sample yields some 200,000 clones, around 94% seen once. The germline CDR1 and CDR2 sequences are SGDLS and YYNGEE. Trimming left V 0 bases short and J 4 bases short, with 11 bases between. The CDR3 covers 15 residues. The sample taken for sequencing was blood. This chain joins TRBV9 and TRBJ1-5, with D perhaps matching TRBD1 (6 bases). The sequence was collected from a man aged 50-60 years in good health. CDR3 nucleotide sequence: TGTGCCAGCAGCGTAGGGGCAGGGGAGAATCAGCCCCAGCATTTT. Translating gives CASSVGAGENQPQHF.